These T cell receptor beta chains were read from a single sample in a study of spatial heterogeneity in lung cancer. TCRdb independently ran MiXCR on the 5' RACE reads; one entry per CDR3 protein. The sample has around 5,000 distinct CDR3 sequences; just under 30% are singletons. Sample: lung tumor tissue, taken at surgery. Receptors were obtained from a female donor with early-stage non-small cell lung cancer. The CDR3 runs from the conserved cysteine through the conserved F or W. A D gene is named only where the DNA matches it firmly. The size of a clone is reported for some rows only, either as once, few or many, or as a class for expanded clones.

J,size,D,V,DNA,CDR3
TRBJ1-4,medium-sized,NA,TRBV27,TGTGCCAGCAGTCGAAGGGTTGACGATGAAAAACTGTTTTTT,CASSRRVDDEKLFF
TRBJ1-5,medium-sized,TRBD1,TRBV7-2,TGTGCCAGCAGCTTAGAAGGGGGCGGCAATCAGCCCCAGCATTTT,CASSLEGGGNQPQHF
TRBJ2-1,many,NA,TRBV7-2,TGTGCCAGCAGGGAAGATTCGGGCCGGGATGAGCAGTTCTTC,CASREDSGRDEQFF
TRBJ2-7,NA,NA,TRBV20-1,TGCAGTGCTAGAGATAGGGGGGGGAACCGCTACGAGCAGTACTTC,CSARDRGGNRYEQYF
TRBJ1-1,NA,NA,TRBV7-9,TGTGCCAGCAGCCCGCGGCGGGGGGCGGGTGACACTGAAGCTTTCTTT,CASSPRRGAGDTEAFF
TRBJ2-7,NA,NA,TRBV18,TGTGCCAGCTCACCCTCCGGACAGCGCGAGCAGTACTTC,CASSPSGQREQYF
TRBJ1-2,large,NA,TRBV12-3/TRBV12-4,TGTGCCAGCACTCCCCCCGGGGGGGTGGGATATGGCTACACCTTC,CASTPPGGVGYGYTF
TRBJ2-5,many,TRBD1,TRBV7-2,TGTGCCAGCAGCTGGGACAGGCAAGAGACCCAGTACTTC,CASSWDRQETQYF
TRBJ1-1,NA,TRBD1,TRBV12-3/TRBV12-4,TGTGCCAGCAGTAGAGGGGGACAGGGGGCGTCGGAAGCTTTCTTT,CASSRGGQGASEAFF
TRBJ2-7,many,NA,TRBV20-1,TGCAGTGCTAGAGCGGGGGTTTACGAGCAGTACTTC,CSARAGVYEQYF
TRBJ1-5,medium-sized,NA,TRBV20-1,TGCAGTGCTCCCAGCAGGGGTCCCAATCAGCCCCAGCATTTT,CSAPSRGPNQPQHF
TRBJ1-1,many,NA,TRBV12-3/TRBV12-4,TGTGCCAGCAGTTTGGCGGTTAACACTGAAGCTTTCTTT,CASSLAVNTEAFF
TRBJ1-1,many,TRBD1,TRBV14,TGTGCCAGCAGTTACAAAACTAGTGACAGGGTCATGGACACTGAAGCTTTCTTT,CASSYKTSDRVMDTEAFF
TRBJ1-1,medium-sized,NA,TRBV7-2,TGTGCCAGCAGCCCTCAGAGATACACTGAAGCTTTCTTT,CASSPQRYTEAFF
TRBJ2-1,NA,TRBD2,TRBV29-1,TGCAGCTTTAGTAGCGGGAGTCGGAATGAGCAGTTCTTC,CSFSSGSRNEQFF
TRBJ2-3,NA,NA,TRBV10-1,TGCGCCAGCAGTGCCGGCCCCGGACCTCTCACAGATACGCAGTATTTT,CASSAGPGPLTDTQYF
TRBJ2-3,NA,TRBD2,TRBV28,TGTGCCAGCAGTCTCCCACTAGCGGGCACAGATACGCAGTATTTT,CASSLPLAGTDTQYF
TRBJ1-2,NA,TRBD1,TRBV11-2,TGTGCCAGCAGTTCAAAGGACAGGGGGAACTATGGCTACACCTTC,CASSSKDRGNYGYTF
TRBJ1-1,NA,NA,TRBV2,TGTGCCAGCAGTAAAGCAATGAACACTGAAGCTTTCTTT,CASSKAMNTEAFF
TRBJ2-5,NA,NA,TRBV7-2,TGTGCCAGCAGCCCAGGCCAGGGGGGCCTTCAAGAGACCCAGTACTTC,CASSPGQGGLQETQYF
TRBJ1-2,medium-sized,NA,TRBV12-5,TGTGCTAGTGGTTTGTACCCCGTGAGGGTAGGAGACGGCTACACCTTC,CASGLYPVRVGDGYTF
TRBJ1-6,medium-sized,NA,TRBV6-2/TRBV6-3,TGTGCCAGCACCCCCGGCGAGGGAAGGATTTCACCCCTCCACTTT,CASTPGEGRISPLHF
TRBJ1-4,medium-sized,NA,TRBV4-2,TGTGCCAGCAGCCAAGGCAGGGGCGGCGAAAAACTGTTTTTT,CASSQGRGGEKLFF
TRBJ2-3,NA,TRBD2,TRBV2,TGTGCCAGTTCCTGGGGGGGGAACCCGAATCCGCAGTATTTT,CASSWGGNPNPQYF
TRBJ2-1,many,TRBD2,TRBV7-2,TGTGCCAGCAGCTTAGAGACTAGCGGGGGCCCCCAACTATACAATGAGCAGTTCTTC,CASSLETSGGPQLYNEQFF
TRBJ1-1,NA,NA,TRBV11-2,TGTGCCAGCAGCCCCGACCTGAACACTGAAGCTTTCTTT,CASSPDLNTEAFF
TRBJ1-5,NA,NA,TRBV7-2,TGTGCCAGCAGCTTAGACAGGAGGTTAGTTCAGCCCCAGCATTTT,CASSLDRRLVQPQHF
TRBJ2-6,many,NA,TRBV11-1,TGTGCCAGCAGCGGAGGGGCTGGGGCCAACGTCCTGACTTTC,CASSGGAGANVLTF
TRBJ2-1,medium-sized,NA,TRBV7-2,TGTGCCAGCAGCTCTACTAGCTTCTCCTACAATGAGCAGTTCTTC,CASSSTSFSYNEQFF
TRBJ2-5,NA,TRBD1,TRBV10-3,TGTGCCATCAGTGAATGGGACAGGGAGATGGGGGAGACCCAGTACTTC,CAISEWDREMGETQYF
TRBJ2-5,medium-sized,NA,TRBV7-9,TGTGCCAGCAGCCCGCGAGGGGGGGCGGAGGAGGAGACCCAGTACTTC,CASSPRGGAEEETQYF
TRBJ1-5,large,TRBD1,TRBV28,TGTGCCAGCAGTTTAGGGGACAGGGGAATTCAGCCCCAGCATTTT,CASSLGDRGIQPQHF
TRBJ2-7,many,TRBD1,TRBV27,TGTGCCAGCAGTTCAGGGACAGGTGGTTACGAGCAGTACTTC,CASSSGTGGYEQYF